What follows are 17 T cell receptor beta chains derived from one specimen sequenced in a study of T-cell reconstitution after alpha-beta-depleted transplantation in children. The authors prepared the TCRbeta library with unique molecular identifiers. TCRdb processed the PCR reads anew with MiXCR; each CDR3 protein has one entry. In the table there are about 980,000 distinct CDR3 sequences, 25% to 35% of which are singletons. Sequencing was performed on PBMCs, mostly from graft donor cells, taken 360 days after TCRalphabeta/CD19-depleted stem cell transplant. All receptors derive from a boy under three years old who had a stem cell transplant for SCID, so the T cells may come from the graft donor.

This clonotype showed up just a few times. The V call is TRBV7-2, the J call TRBJ2-2; D tentatively reads TRBD1 or TRBD2 (5 bases each). The CDR3 loop spans 15 amino acids. V was pared by 2 bases and J by 7 bases, with 14 bases between. In germline, CDR1 is SGHTA, CDR2 FQGNSA. CDR3 sequence (DNA): TGTGCCAGCAGCTTATTGGGGCAGGCGGGCGGGGAGCTGTTTTTT. Amino acid sequence: CASSLLGQAGGELFF.

The chain joins TRBV4-1 to TRBJ1-1, with 7 bases lining up with TRBD1. Trimming cost V 1 base and J 0 bases; bases outside gene matches: 20. CDR3 size: 21 residues. In germline, CDR1 is MGHRA, CDR2 YSYEKL. The CDR3 nucleotides are TGCGCCAGCAGCCAAGTGGGAGGACTTCCTGACAGGGTCCCGATGAACACTGAAGCTTTCTTT. Translating gives CASSQVGGLPDRVPMNTEAFF.

A few counts support this clonotype. The rearrangement joins TRBV12-3 or TRBV12-4 to TRBJ1-1; unclear D gene. CDR3 length: 14 residues. The V gene lost 3 bases and the J gene lost 6 bases, with 14 bases spanning the gap. CDR3 sequence: CASSFVVPWAEAFF. CDR3 DNA: TGTGCCAGCAGTTTCGTAGTTCCGTGGGCTGAAGCTTTCTTT.

The J gene is TRBJ2-3, the V gene TRBV5-1, with 9 bases fitting TRBD2. Germline V gene lookup returns CDR1 SGHRS and CDR2 YFSETQ. CDR3 size: 15 residues. With 0 bases clipped from V and 6 bases from J, the junction kept 5 bases outside the gene matches. The CDR3 sequence is CASSLAPSGADTQYF. CDR3 bases: TGCGCCAGCAGCTTGGCCCCTAGCGGGGCTGATACGCAGTATTTT.

The chain is built from TRBV29-1 and TRBJ2-5; possibly TRBD1 for D (6 bases). The CDR3 is 13 amino acids. V was shortened by 6 bases and J by 5 bases, with 16 bases between the two germline ends. CDR1 and CDR2 from the germline V gene are SQVTM and ANQGSEA. CDR3 in amino acids: CSVTTGKRETQYF. As DNA, the CDR3 is TGCAGCGTCACGACAGGAAAAAGGGAGACCCAGTACTTC.

This sequence joins TRBV6-1 and TRBJ2-7; 11 positions agree with TRBD1. V lost 7 bases to trimming and J lost 4 bases; unmatched junction nucleotides: 9. The CDR3 runs to 15 residues. Germline V gene sequence: CDR1 MNHNS, CDR2 SASEGT. CDR3 sequence: CASTRDRGKGYEQYF. The CDR3 bases are TGTGCCAGCACCCGGGACAGGGGGAAGGGGTACGAGCAGTACTTC.

This sequence joins TRBV7-9 and TRBJ1-4; D may be TRBD1 (6 bases). Trimming pared 5 bases from V and 8 bases from J, leaving 12 bases between. The CDR3 sequence is 13 residues long. Germline V gene sequence: CDR1 SEHNR, CDR2 FQNEAQ (reference sequence). This chain's CDR3 is CASSPPDREKLFF. CDR3 coding DNA: TGTGCCAGCAGCCCCCCTGACAGGGAAAAACTGTTTTTT.

V and J are TRBV12-3 or TRBV12-4 and TRBJ1-5, with 8 nucleotides matching TRBD1. The CDR3 spans 13 residues. With V trimmed by 6 bases and J by 10 bases, 8 bases remained unmatched. CDR3 in amino acids: CASSDRGGEPQHF. CDR3 DNA: TGTGCCAGCAGCGACAGGGGAGGTGAACCCCAGCATTTT.

This clonotype showed up just once. This rearrangement joins TRBV4-1 to TRBJ2-3, with 7 bases lining up with TRBD1. CDR1 is MGHRA, CDR2 YSYEKL, per germline. With V trimmed by 4 bases and J by 5 bases, 18 bases remained unmatched. This CDR3 contains 18 residues. CDR3 protein: CASSLMGVFGTVGDTQYF. The DNA for the CDR3 is TGCGCCAGCAGCCTAATGGGGGTGTTCGGGACAGTGGGAGATACGCAGTATTTT.

The chain combines TRBV7-2 with TRBJ2-1; TRBD1 or TRBD2 may be the D gene (6 bases each). Trimming cost V 5 bases and J 1 base, with 12 bases left between them. The length of the CDR3 is 15 residues. Germline assignment: CDR1 SGHTA and CDR2 FQGNSA. The CDR3 DNA reads as TGTGCCAGCAGCAACCGGGGGCCTTCCTACAATGAGCAGTTCTTC. Its protein product is CASSNRGPSYNEQFF.

With regard to this clonotype: This may be a read error: a much more frequent sequence differs by one nucleotide. J is TRBJ2-1 and V is TRBV5-1; TRBD1 might be the D (6 bases). Deletions cut 1 base from V and 5 bases from J, with 10 bases between. This CDR3 region has 14 residues. The germline CDR1 and CDR2 sequences are SGHRS and YFSETQ. In DNA, the CDR3 is TGCGCCAGCAGCTTGTGGGGGCCCAACAATGAGCAGTTCTTC. Translation: CASSLWGPNNEQFF.

The chain has TRBV6-5 and TRBJ2-2; D uncertain. Germline CDR1 is MNHEY and CDR2 is SVGAGI. This CDR3 is 13 amino acids long. V lost 0 bases, J lost 9 bases, and 8 bases lay in between. Written as DNA, the CDR3 is TGTGCCAGCAGTTACTCTGAGAGCCGGGAGCTGTTTTTT. This translates into CASSYSESRELFF.

Here the CDR3 DNA reads TGTGCCAGCAGCTCGACCAGGGTTCTCACAGATACGCAGTATTTT. Protein: CASSSTRVLTDTQYF. The chain couples TRBV7-2 to TRBJ2-3; weak D call: TRBD1 (5 bases). CDR1 and CDR2 from the germline V gene are SGHTA and FQGNSA. V was clipped by 4 bases and J by 2 bases, with 13 bases between them. The CDR3 loop spans 15 amino acids.

A few counts support this clonotype. The rearrangement joins TRBV7-9 to TRBJ1-5; D not resolved. Germline V gene data show CDR1 as SEHNR and CDR2 as FQNEAQ (reference sequence). Trimming took off 4 bases at V and 7 bases at J, with 8 bases between the two ends. This CDR3 is 12 amino acids long. The CDR3 nucleotides are TGTGCCAGCAGCTCGATGGGACAGCCCCAGCATTTT. This translates into CASSSMGQPQHF.

This clonotype occurred a few times. V usage is TRBV20-1 and J usage is TRBJ2-2; the D is unclear. The CDR3 length is 14 residues. Looked up from germline, CDR1 is DFQATT and CDR2 is SNEGSKA (reference sequence). Trimming removed 1 base at V and 3 bases at J, with 9 bases between. The CDR3 reads CSARVGVDTGELFF. The CDR3 DNA follows: TGCAGTGCTAGAGTAGGAGTAGACACCGGGGAGCTGTTTTTT.

The genes are TRBV2 and TRBJ2-1; the match to TRBD1 covers 10 bases. Losses at the gene ends were 4 bases for V and 4 bases for J; bases not matched to a gene: 7. Per the germline V gene, CDR1 is SNHLY and CDR2 is FYNNEI. This CDR3 spans 16 amino acids. This CDR3 reads CASSGQGAPTYNEQFF. CDR3 nucleotide sequence: TGTGCCAGCAGTGGACAGGGGGCGCCAACATACAATGAGCAGTTCTTC.

The chain links TRBV4-1 to TRBJ1-2; 8 nucleotides agree with TRBD1. The junction had 15 bases not matched to a gene; V was cut back by 1 base and J by 5 bases. The CDR3 sequence is 18 residues long. In germline, CDR1 is MGHRA, CDR2 YSYEKL. The CDR3 loop is CASSQVLVNRRQGYGYTF. In DNA, the CDR3 is TGCGCCAGCAGCCAAGTTTTGGTAAATAGAAGACAGGGGTATGGCTACACCTTC.